This TCR beta chain came from a study of CD8 T cells in ankylosing spondylitis. The study, taken as a whole, reports: Reported data indicate significant enrichment of disease-linked clones within matched ankylosing spondylitis synovial fluid. For ankylosing spondylitis blood, a TCR beta motif of several highly homologous variants appeared characteristic. Certain motif variants had earlier appeared in reactive arthritis synovial fluid and blood. As for the disease-linked clones, they showed a CD8+ phenotype and occurred at relatively low frequencies in peripheral blood.

This clonotype was picked up a small number of times. Its antigen is not known. V was clipped by 2 bases and J by 3 bases; unmatched bases: 12. The germline CDR1 and CDR2 sequences are LGHDT and YNNKEL (reference sequence). CDR3 length: 17 amino acids. Preparation of TCR beta libraries was done by quantitative 5'-RACE with molecular barcodes. MiXCR, run by TCRdb on the 5' RACE reads, gives a single entry per CDR3 protein. The table lists about 340,000 distinct CDR3 sequences, 7% to 9% of them singletons. Source material: blood, either unsorted or a sorted T cell fraction (not recorded which). This clonotype was sampled from a male donor with ankylosing spondylitis. The genes are TRBV3-1 and TRBJ2-7; 8 bases map to TRBD2. CDR3 loop: CASSQKALGSGSYEQYF. CDR3 sequence (DNA): TGTGCCAGCAGCCAAAAGGCGTTAGGAAGCGGGAGCTACGAGCAGTACTTC.